This T cell receptor beta chain appears in the sequencing data of a study of Graves' ophthalmopathy and Graves' hyperthyroidism. This clonotype was picked up many times. Its antigen is unknown. In germline, CDR1 is LNHDA, CDR2 SQIVND (reference sequence). V lost 7 bases and J 10 bases, leaving 16 bases between the germline ends. This CDR3 region has 12 residues. Study-wide findings and caveats: Using 13 signatures, a model distinguished ophthalmopathy from stable hyperthyroidism, reaching around 87% sensitivity and 81.08% specificity. Both a roughly 70% sensitivity and an approximately 72% specificity characterized the model's predictions of ophthalmopathy progression.

The study amplified TCR beta CDR3 regions using RNA transcripts. An opening RT-PCR round employed HTBI primers and preceded a second-round multiplex PCR. TCRdb re-derived calls from the multiplex PCR reads in MiXCR, one entry per CDR3 protein. The sample includes about 480,000 distinct CDR3 sequences, approximately 15% of them seen just once. What supplied the PBMCs was 7.5 to 10 ml of fresh peripheral blood. V usage is TRBV19 and J usage is TRBJ1-1; D is undetermined. The TCR was taken from a woman between 25 and 40 years old with Graves' ophthalmopathy. Sequenced input: blood. The CDR3 region has the DNA TGTGCCAGTACGGGGATGGCCAAGGGAGCTTTCTTT. It yields the protein CASTGMAKGAFF.